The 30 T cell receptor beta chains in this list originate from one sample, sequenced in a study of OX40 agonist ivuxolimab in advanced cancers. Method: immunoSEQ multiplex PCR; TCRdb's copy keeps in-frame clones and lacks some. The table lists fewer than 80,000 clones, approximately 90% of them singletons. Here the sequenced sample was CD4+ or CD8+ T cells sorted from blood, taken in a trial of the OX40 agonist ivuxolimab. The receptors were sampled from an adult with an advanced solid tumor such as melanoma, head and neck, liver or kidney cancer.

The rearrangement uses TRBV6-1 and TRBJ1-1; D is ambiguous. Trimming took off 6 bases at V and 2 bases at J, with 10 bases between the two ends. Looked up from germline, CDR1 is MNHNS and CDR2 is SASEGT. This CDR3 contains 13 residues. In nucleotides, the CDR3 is TGTGCCAGCAGGAGGGCAGATAACACTGAAGCTTTCTTT. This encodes CASRRADNTEAFF.

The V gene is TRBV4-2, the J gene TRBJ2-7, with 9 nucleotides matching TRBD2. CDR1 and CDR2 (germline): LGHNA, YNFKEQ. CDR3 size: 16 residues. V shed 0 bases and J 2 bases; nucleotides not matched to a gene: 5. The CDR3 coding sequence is TGTGCCAGCAGCCAAGATTTACTAGCGGGTACCTACGAGCAGTACTTC. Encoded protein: CASSQDLLAGTYEQYF.

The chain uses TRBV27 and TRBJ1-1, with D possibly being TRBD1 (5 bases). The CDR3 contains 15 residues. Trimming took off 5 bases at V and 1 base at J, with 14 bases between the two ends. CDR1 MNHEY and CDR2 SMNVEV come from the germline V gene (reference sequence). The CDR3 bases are TGTGCCAGCAGTGGGGAGGGGCCAAGGAACACTGAAGCTTTCTTT. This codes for CASSGEGPRNTEAFF.

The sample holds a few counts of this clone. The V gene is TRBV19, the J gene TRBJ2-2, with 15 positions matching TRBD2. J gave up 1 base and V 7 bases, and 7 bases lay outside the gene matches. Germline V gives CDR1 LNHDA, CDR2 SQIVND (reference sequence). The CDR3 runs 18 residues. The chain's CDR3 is CASNLRGLAGGNTGELFF. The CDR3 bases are TGTGCCAGTAATCTACGGGGACTAGCGGGAGGGAACACCGGGGAGCTGTTTTTT. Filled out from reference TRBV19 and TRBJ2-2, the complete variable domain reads DGGITQSPKYLFRKEGQNVTLSCEQNLNHDAMYWYRQDPGQGLRLIYYSQIVNDFQKGDIAEGYSVSREKKESFPLTVTSAQKNPTAFYLCASNLRGLAGGNTGELFFGEGSRLTVL.

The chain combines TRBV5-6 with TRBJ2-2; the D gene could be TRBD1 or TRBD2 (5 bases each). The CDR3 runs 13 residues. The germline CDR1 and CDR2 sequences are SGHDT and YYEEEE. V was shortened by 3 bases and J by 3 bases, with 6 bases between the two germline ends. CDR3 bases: TGTGCCAGCAGCTGGGACGACACCGGGGAGCTGTTTTTT. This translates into CASSWDDTGELFF.

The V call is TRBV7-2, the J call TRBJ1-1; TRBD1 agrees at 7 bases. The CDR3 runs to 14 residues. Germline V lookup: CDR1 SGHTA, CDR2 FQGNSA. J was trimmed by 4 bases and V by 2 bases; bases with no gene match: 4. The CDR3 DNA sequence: TGTGCCAGCAGCTTATCGACAGGGCGCACTGAAGCTTTCTTT. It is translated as CASSLSTGRTEAFF.

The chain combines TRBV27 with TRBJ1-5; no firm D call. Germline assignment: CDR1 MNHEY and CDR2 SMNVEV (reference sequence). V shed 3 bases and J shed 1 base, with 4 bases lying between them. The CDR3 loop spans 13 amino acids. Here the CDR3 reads CASSFYSNQPQHF. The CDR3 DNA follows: TGTGCCAGCAGTTTTTACAGCAATCAGCCCCAGCATTTT.

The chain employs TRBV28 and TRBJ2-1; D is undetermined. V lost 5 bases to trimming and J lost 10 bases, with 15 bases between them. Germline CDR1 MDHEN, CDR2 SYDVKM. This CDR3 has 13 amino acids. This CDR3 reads CASSKTRSYEQFF. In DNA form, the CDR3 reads TGTGCCAGCAGTAAAACACGGTCGTACGAGCAGTTCTTC.

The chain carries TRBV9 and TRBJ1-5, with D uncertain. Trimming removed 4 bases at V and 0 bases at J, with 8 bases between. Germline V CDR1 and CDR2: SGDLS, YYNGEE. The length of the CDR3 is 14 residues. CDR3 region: CASSQGDSNQPQHF. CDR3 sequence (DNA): TGTGCCAGCAGCCAAGGTGATAGCAATCAGCCCCAGCATTTT.

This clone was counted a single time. The CDR3 DNA reads as TGTGCCAGCAGCCAAGATACAACTACTAACTCTGGAAACACCATATATTTT. It yields the protein CASSQDTTTNSGNTIYF. The chain recombines TRBV4-2 with TRBJ1-3; D ambiguous. Germline assignment: CDR1 LGHNA and CDR2 YNFKEQ. This CDR3 has 17 residues. Trimming took 0 bases from V and 0 from J, leaving 12 bases between them.

The CDR3 here is CASSLLLGREIASYNEQFF. The CDR3 nucleotides read TGTGCCAGCAGTTTATTATTGGGGCGGGAGATCGCGTCCTACAATGAGCAGTTCTTC. This chain connects TRBV27 to TRBJ2-1, with 7 bases identical to TRBD2. Germline V gene lookup returns CDR1 MNHEY and CDR2 SMNVEV (reference sequence). This CDR3 contains 19 residues. The J segment lost 1 base and the V segment lost 1 base, leaving 13 bases of the junction unmatched.

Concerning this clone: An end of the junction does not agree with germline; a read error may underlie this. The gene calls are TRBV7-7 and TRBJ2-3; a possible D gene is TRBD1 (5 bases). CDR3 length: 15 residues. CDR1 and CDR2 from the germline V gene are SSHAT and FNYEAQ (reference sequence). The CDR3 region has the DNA TGTGCTAGCAGCATCACTCAGGGCAGCACAGATACGCAGTATTTT. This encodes CASSITQGSTDTQYF.

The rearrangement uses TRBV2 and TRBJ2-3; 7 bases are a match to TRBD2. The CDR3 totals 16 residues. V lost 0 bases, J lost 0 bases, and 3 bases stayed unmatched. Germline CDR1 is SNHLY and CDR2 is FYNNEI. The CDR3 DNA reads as TGTGCCAGCAGTGAAGCGCTAGCGGCTAGCACAGATACGCAGTATTTT. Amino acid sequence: CASSEALAASTDTQYF.

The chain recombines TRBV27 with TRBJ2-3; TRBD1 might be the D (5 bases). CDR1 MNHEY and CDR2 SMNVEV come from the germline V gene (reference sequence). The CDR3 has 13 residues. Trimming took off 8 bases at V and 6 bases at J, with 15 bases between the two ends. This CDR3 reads CASALIWGDTQYF. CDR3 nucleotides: TGTGCCAGCGCTCTGATTTGGGGCGATACGCAGTATTTT.

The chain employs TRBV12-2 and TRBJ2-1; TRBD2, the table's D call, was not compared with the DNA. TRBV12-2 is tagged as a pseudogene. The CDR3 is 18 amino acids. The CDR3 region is CASRLPPHSGTAHNEQFF. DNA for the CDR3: TGTGCAAGTCGCTTACCGCCTCATAGCGGGACAGCACACAATGAGCAGTTCTTC.

The CDR3, as DNA: TGTGCCAGCAGTGGGTTGACCGGGACAGCCAACTCCTACGAGCAGTACTTC. Its protein product is CASSGLTGTANSYEQYF. The gene calls are TRBV25-1 and TRBJ2-7; 7 bases align to TRBD1. Germline V gives CDR1 MGHDK, CDR2 SYGVNS. The CDR3 extends over 17 amino acids. J was trimmed by 0 bases and V by 4 bases; bases with no gene match: 12.

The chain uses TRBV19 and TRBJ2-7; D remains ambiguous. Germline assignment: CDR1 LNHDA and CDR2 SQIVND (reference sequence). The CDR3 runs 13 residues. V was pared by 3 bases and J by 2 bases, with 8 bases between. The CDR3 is CASSISRAYEQYF. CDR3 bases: TGTGCCAGTAGTATTTCTCGGGCCTACGAGCAGTACTTC.

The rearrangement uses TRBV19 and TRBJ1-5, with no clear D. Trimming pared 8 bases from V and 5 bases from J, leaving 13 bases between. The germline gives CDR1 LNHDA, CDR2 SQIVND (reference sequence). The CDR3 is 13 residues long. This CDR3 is CASVSLGHQPQHF. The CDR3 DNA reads TGTGCCAGTGTTAGTCTGGGTCATCAGCCCCAGCATTTT.

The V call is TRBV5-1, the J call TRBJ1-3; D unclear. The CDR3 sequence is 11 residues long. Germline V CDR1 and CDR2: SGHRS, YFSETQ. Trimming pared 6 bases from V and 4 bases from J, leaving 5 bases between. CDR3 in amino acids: CASTSGNTIYF. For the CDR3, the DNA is TGCGCCAGCACCTCGGGAAACACCATATATTTT.

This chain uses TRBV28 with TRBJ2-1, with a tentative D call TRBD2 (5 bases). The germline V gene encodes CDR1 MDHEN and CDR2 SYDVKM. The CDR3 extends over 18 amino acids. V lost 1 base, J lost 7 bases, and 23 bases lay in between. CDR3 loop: CASSLLPPAGGPGNEQFF. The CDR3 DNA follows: TGTGCCAGCAGTTTATTACCCCCCGCGGGCGGACCGGGGAATGAGCAGTTCTTC.

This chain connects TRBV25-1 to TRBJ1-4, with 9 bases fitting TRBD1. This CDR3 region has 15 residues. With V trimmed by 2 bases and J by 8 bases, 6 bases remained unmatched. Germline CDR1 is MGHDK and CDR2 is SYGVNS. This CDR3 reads CASSEPDRGGEKLFF. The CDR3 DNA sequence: TGTGCCAGCAGTGAACCGGACAGGGGAGGAGAAAAACTGTTTTTT.

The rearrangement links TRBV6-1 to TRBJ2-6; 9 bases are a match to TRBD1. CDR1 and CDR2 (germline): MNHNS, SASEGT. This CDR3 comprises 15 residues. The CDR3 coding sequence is TGTGCGGGCGGACAGGGGCACTCTGGGGCCAACGTCCTGACTTTC. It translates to CAGGQGHSGANVLTF.

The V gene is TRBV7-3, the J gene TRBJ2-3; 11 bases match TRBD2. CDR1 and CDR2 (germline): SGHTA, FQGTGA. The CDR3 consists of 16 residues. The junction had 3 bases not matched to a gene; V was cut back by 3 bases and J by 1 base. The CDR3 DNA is TGTGCCAGCAGCTTCGGGACTAGCGGAGGCACAGATACGCAGTATTTT. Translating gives CASSFGTSGGTDTQYF.

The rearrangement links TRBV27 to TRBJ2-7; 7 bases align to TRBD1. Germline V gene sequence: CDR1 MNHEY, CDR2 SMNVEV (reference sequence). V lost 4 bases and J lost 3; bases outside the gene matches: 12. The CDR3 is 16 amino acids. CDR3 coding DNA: TGTGCCAGCAGTTCCTCCCGGGACAGCGTTTTCTACGAGCAGTACTTC. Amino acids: CASSSSRDSVFYEQYF.

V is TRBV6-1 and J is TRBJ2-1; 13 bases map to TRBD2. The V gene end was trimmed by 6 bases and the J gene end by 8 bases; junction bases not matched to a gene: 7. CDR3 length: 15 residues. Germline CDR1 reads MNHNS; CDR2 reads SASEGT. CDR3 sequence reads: CASRELAGGSHEQFF. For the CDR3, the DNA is TGTGCCAGCAGGGAACTAGCGGGAGGGTCCCATGAGCAGTTCTTC.

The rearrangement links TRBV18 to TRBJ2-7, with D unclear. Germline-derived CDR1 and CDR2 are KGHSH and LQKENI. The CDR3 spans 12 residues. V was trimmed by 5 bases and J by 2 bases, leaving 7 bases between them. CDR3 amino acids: CASSYQTYEQYF. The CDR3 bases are TGTGCCAGCTCATACCAAACCTACGAGCAGTACTTC.

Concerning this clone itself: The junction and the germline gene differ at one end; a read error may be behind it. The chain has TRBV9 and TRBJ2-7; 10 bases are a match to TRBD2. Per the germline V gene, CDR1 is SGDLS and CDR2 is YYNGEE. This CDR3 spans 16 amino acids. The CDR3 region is CASSVALAGGSSEQYF. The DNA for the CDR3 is TGTGCCAGCAGCGTAGCTTTAGCGGGAGGTTCCTCCGAGCAGTACTTC.

The CDR3 DNA follows: TGTGCCAGCAGTTCCGGGCCGAACTACGAGCAGTACTTC. It yields the protein CASSSGPNYEQYF. V gene TRBV7-2 combines with J gene TRBJ2-7; D call uncertain. The CDR3 covers 13 residues. Germline lookup yields CDR1 SGHTA and CDR2 FQGNSA. V was cut by 6 bases and J by 3 bases, with 12 bases left in between.

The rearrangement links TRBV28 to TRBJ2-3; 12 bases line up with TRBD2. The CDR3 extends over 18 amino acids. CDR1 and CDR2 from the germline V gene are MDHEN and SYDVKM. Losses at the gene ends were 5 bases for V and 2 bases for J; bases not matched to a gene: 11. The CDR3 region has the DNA TGTGCCAGCAGTGGACTAGCGGGAATCCAACTTATCACAGATACGCAGTATTTT. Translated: CASSGLAGIQLITDTQYF. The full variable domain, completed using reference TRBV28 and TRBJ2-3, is DVKVTQSSRYLVKRTGEKVFLECVQDMDHENMFWYRQDPGLGLRLIYFSYDVKMKEKGDIPEGYSVSREKKERFSLILESASTNQTSMYLCASSGLAGIQLITDTQYFGPGTRLTVL.

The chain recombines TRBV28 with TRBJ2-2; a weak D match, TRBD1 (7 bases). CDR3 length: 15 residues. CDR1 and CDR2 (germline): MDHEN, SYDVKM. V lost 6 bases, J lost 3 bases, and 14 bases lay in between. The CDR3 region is CASSFDREDTGELFF. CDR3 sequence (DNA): TGTGCCAGCAGCTTTGACAGGGAGGACACCGGGGAGCTGTTTTTT.